The source of this TCR beta chain is a study of T-cell reconstitution after alpha-beta-depleted transplantation in children. In germline, CDR1 is SGHTA, CDR2 FQGNSA. With 5 bases removed from V and 0 bases from J, the gap between germline ends came to 11 bases. The CDR3 is 14 amino acids. Unique molecular identifiers were built into the TCRbeta library. Each CDR3 protein is one row after TCRdb ran MiXCR on the PCR reads. The sample yields some 490,000 distinct CDR3 sequences, approximately 12% seen once. This clonotype was recorded a few times. The sequencing here drew on PBMCs from the stem cell graft donor, taken from the stem cell graft. The TCR originated in a human donor who donated a stem cell graft to a child with combined immunodeficiency. V is TRBV7-2 and J is TRBJ2-7; D is possibly TRBD1 or TRBD2 (5 bases each). CDR3 sequence reads: CASSPAGASYEQYF. DNA for the CDR3: TGTGCCAGCAGCCCCGCCGGGGCCTCCTACGAGCAGTACTTC. The full variable domain, completed using reference TRBV7-2 and TRBJ2-7, is GAGVSQSPSNKVTEKGKDVELRCDPISGHTALYWYRQSLGQGLEFLIYFQGNSAPDKSGLPSDRFSAERTGGSVSTLTIQRTQQEDSAVYLCASSPAGASYEQYFGPGTRLTVT.